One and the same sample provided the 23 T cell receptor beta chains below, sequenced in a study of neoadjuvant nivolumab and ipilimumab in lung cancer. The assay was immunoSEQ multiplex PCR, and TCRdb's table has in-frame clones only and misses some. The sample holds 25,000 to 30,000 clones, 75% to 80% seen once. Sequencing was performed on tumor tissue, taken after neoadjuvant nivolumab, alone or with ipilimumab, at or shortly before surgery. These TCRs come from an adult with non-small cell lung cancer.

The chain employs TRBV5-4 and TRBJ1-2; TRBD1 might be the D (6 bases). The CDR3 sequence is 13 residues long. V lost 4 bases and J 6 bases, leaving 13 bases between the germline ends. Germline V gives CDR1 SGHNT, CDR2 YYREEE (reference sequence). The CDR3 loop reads CASSAPGGNGYTF. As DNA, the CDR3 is TGTGCCAGCAGCGCGCCGGGGGGCAATGGCTACACCTTC. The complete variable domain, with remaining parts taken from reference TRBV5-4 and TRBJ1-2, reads ETGVTQSPTHLIKTRGQQVTLRCSSQSGHNTVSWYQQALGQGPQFIFQYYREEENGRGNFPPRFSGLQFPNYSSELNVNALELDDSALYLCASSAPGGNGYTFGSGTRLTVV.

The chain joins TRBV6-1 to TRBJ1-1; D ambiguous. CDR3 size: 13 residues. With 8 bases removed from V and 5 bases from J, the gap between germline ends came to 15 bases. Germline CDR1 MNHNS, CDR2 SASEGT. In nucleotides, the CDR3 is TGTGCCAGCGTTCATGCGGGAGGAACTGAAGCTTTCTTT. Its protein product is CASVHAGGTEAFF.

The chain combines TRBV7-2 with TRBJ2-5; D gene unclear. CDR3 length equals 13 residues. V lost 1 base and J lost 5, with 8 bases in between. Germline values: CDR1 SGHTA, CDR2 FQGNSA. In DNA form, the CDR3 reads TGTGCCAGCAGCTTAGGTTATTTGGAGACCCAGTACTTC. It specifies CASSLGYLETQYF.

The CDR3 sequence: CASSPPGAGGRNQPQHF. The DNA of the CDR3 is TGTGCCAGCTCACCACCTGGGGCAGGGGGGCGCAATCAGCCCCAGCATTTT. The V and J genes are TRBV18 and TRBJ1-5, with 7 bases identical to TRBD1. Trimming at V came to 0 bases and at J to 2 bases, leaving 7 bases not matched to a gene. The CDR3 runs 17 residues. CDR1 and CDR2 from the germline V gene are KGHSH and LQKENI.

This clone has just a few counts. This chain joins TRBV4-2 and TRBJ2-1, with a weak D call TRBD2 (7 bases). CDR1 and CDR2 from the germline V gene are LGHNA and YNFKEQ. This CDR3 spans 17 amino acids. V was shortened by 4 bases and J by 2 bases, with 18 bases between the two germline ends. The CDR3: CASSLIARGAAYNEQFF. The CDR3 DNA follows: TGTGCCAGCAGCCTCATTGCTCGGGGGGCCGCCTACAATGAGCAGTTCTTC.

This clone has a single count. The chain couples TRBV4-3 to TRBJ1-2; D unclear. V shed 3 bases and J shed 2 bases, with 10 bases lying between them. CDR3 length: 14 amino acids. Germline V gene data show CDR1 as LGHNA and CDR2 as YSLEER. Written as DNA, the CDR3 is TGCGCCAGCAGCCAGAAATGGCAGAACTATGGCTACACCTTC. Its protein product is CASSQKWQNYGYTF.

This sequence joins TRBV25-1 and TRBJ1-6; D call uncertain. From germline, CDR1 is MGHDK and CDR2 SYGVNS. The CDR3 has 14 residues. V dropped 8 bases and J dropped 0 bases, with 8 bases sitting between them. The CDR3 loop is CASSEGSYNSPLHF. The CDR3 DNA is TGTGCCAGCTCCGAGGGCTCCTATAATTCACCCCTCCACTTT.

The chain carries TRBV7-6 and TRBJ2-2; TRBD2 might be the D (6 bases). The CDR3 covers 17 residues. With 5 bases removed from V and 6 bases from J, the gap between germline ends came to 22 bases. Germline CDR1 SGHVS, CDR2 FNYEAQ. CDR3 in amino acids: CASSPTPSVGRAGELFF. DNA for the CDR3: TGTGCCAGCAGCCCGACCCCTAGCGTCGGAAGGGCCGGGGAGCTGTTTTTT.

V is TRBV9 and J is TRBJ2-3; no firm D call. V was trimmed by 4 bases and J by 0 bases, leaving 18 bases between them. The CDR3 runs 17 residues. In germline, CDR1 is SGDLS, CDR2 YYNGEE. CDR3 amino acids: CASSPSPVATSTDTQYF. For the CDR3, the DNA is TGTGCCAGCAGCCCCTCCCCTGTGGCAACTAGCACAGATACGCAGTATTTT.

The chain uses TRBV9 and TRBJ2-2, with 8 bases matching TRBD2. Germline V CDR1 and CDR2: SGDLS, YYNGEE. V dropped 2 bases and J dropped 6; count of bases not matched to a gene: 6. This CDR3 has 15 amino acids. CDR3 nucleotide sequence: TGTGCCAGCAGCGTTAGCGGGGACGGGGCCGGGGAGCTGTTTTTT. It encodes CASSVSGDGAGELFF. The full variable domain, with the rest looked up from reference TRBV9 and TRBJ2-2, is DSGVTQTPKHLITATGQRVTLRCSPRSGDLSVYWYQQSLDQGLQFLIQYYNGEERAKGNILERFSAQQFPDLHSELNLSSLELGDSALYFCASSVSGDGAGELFFGEGSRLTVL.

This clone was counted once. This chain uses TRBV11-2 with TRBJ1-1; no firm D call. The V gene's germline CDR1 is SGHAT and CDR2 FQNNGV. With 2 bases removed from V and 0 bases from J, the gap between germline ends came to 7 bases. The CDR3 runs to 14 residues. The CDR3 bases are TGTGCCAGCAGCTTAAATGGAATGAACACTGAAGCTTTCTTT. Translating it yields CASSLNGMNTEAFF.

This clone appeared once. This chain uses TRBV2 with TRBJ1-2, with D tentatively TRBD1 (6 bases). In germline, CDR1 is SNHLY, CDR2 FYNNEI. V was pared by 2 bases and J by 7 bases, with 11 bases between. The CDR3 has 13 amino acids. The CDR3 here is CASSEKGGLGYTF. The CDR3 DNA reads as TGTGCCAGCAGTGAAAAAGGGGGGCTTGGCTACACCTTC.

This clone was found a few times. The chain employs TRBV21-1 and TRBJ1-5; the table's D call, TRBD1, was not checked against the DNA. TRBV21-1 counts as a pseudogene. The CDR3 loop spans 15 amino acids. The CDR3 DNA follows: TGTGCCAGCAGCAAACTGTCAGGTTGCGATCAGCCCCAGCATTTT. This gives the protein CASSKLSGCDQPQHF.

This CDR3 reads CASSSGLLETQYF. The DNA for the CDR3 is TGTGCCAGTAGTAGTGGTTTGTTAGAGACCCAGTACTTC. The chain joins TRBV19 to TRBJ2-5; no clear D. Germline V gene lookup returns CDR1 LNHDA and CDR2 SQIVND (reference sequence). The CDR3 length is 13 residues. Trimming removed 4 bases from V and 4 bases from J, with 10 bases in between.

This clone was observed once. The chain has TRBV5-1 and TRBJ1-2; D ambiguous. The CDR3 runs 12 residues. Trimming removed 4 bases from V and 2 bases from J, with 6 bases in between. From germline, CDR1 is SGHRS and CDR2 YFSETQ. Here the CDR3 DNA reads TGCGCCAGCAGCACAGAGAACTATGGCTACACCTTC. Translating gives CASSTENYGYTF.

The DNA of the CDR3 is TGCGCCAGCAGCCCGGGGGGACAGGGCACCGGGGAGCTGTTTTTT. This encodes CASSPGGQGTGELFF. The chain carries TRBV4-1 and TRBJ2-2, with 9 positions matching TRBD1. There are 15 residues in the CDR3. Germline V gives CDR1 MGHRA, CDR2 YSYEKL. V was pared by 4 bases and J by 4 bases, with 4 bases of the junction left unmatched.

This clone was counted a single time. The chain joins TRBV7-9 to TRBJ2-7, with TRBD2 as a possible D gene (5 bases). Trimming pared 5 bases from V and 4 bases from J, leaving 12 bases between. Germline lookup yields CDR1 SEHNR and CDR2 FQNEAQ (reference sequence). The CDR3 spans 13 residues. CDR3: CASSSWTGYEQYF. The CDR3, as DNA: TGTGCCAGCAGCAGTTGGACGGGGTACGAGCAGTACTTC.

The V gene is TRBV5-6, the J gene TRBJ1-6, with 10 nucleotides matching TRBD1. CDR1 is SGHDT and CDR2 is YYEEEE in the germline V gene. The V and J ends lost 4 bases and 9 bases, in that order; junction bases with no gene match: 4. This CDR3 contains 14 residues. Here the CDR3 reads CASSGTGEGSPLHF. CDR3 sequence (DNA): TGTGCCAGCAGCGGGACAGGGGAAGGTTCACCCCTCCACTTT.

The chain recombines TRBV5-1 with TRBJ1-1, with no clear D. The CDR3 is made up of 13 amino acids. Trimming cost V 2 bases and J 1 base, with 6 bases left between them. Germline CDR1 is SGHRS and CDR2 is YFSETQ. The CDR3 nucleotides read TGCGCCAGCAGCTTTGGAGCGAACACTGAAGCTTTCTTT. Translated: CASSFGANTEAFF. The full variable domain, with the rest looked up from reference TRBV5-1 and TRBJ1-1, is KAGVTQTPRYLIKTRGQQVTLSCSPISGHRSVSWYQQTPGQGLQFLFEYFSETQRNKGNFPGRFSGRQFSNSRSEMNVSTLELGDSALYLCASSFGANTEAFFGQGTRLTVV.

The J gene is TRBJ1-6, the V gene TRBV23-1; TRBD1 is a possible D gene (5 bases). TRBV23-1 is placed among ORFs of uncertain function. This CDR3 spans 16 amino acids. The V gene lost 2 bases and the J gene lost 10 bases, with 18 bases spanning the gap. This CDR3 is CASSQEHRSLASPLHF. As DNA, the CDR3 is TGCGCCAGCAGTCAAGAGCACAGGTCCTTGGCCTCACCCCTCCACTTT.

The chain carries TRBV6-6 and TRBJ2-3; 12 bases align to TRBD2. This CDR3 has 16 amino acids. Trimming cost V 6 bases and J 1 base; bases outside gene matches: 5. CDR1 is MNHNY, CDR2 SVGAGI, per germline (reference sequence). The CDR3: CASSSRLAGGTDTQYF. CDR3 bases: TGTGCCAGCAGCTCGAGACTAGCGGGGGGCACAGATACGCAGTATTTT.

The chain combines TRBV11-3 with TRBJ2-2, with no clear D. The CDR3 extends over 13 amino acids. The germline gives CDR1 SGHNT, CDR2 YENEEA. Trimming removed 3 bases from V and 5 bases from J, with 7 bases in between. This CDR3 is CASSLVGTGELFF. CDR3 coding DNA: TGTGCCAGCAGCTTGGTGGGAACCGGGGAGCTGTTTTTT. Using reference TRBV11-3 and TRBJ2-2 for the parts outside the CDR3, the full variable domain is EAGVVQSPRYKIIEKKQPVAFWCNPISGHNTLYWYLQNLGQGPELLIRYENEEAVDDSQLPKDRFSAERLKGVDSTLKIQPAELGDSAVYLCASSLVGTGELFFGEGSRLTVL.

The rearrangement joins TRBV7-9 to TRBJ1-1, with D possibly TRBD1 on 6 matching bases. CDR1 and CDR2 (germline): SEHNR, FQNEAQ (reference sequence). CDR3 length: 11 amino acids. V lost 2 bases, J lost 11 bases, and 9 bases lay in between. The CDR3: CASSLRGPAFF. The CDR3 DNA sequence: TGTGCCAGCAGCTTACGGGGGCCTGCTTTCTTT.